The clone carrying this T cell receptor beta chain was seen many times. What it recognizes is unknown. A second PCR, run for about 7 to 11 cycles, used a sample-barcoded 5' primer plus a J-beta primer mix. Each cDNA molecule was tagged by a template-switch adaptor with 12 random nucleotides. All samples yielded 3 million or more CDR3-containing paired-end reads. MiXCR, run by TCRdb on the 5' RACE reads, gives a single entry per CDR3 protein. The top ten clones hold roughly 8% of a sample with around 1,500,000 distinct CDR3 sequences, about 30% of them seen once. The source of the sample is a study of blood T cells in healthy people across ages. Unmatched junction bases numbered 0, after V lost 6 bases and J lost 2 bases. There are 13 residues in the CDR3. The study's findings and limits: Estimated diversity, derived from one million T cells, was regarded as an underestimate.

This chain joins TRBV12-3 or TRBV12-4 and TRBJ1-4, with 7 bases matching TRBD1. The receptor was isolated from a woman aged 25 to 39 in good health. Sequenced: blood. CDR3 sequence (DNA): TGTGCCAGCAGAGGGGGCACTAATGAAAAACTGTTTTTT. This codes for CASRGGTNEKLFF.